This TCR beta chain emerged from a study of T cell responses to AZD1222 COVID-19 vaccine. Overall study findings and caveats: Among spike-specific TCRs, nearly half reportedly target unmutated variant regions.

The length of the CDR3 is 15 residues. Trimming cost V 2 bases and J 7 bases; bases outside gene matches: 7. The germline V gene has CDR1 LGHDT and CDR2 YNNKEL (reference sequence). Here immunoSEQ multiplex PCR was the method, and the copy in TCRdb shows in-frame clones only, minus some. The table shows about 190,000 clones, with around 92% occurring only once. Notes on this clone: Antigen specificity is unknown.

The genes are TRBV3-1 (or the pseudogene TRBV3-2) and TRBJ1-5; 8 bases are shared with TRBD1. This receptor was taken from an adult in good health. The sequences come from peripheral blood, collected on day 0 of AZD1222 vaccination. As DNA, the CDR3 is TGTGCCAGCAGCCAACAGGGACAGGCGGGCCAGCCCCAGCATTTT. Protein: CASSQQGQAGQPQHF.